This T cell receptor (beta chain) was observed in a study of blood T cell repertoires in COVID-19 (dated by TCRdb to 2019 to 2021). In the study overall: Samples covering the acute and convalescent phases of COVID-19 were provided by collaborators in the United States, Italy and Spain. The prospective study material was composed of cDNA or gDNA derived from T cells, B-cell-depleted T cells, or PBMCs. Deeply sampled blood TCRbeta repertoires from subjects exposed to, actively infected with, or recovered from COVID-19 were included in the dataset. A freely available public database, intended as a resource for researchers studying the immune response to SARS-CoV-2, is where the repertoires were released. Samples came from the ongoing ImmuneRACE study (first 160 participants) plus 1,254 subjects from 6 global collaborators. A de-identified subject ID, COVID-19 status, age in years and sex were almost always included in the sample metadata. Where available, HLA class I and class II types were taken from metadata supplied by the sample provider and were not determined by assay-based typing.

As concerns this clone: No cognate antigen has been identified for it. No base qualities exist here, and no much larger clone lies one base off it.

The collaborating institutions used their own protocols to collect whole blood in K2EDTA tubes. For TCRbeta analysis, collaborators shipped samples in one of three forms: frozen whole blood, isolated PBMCs, or DNA extracted from either of those sample types. On the study overall, not on this receptor specifically: Clinical and demographic metadata were provided uncurated, with the amount varying by source and participant.

TCRbeta CDR3 regions were amplified from genomic DNA using the immunoSEQ Assay, a bias-controlled multiplex PCR. From the authors' description of their analysis: The number of nucleated cells in each sample was estimated from the amplification of reference gene primers within the assay. To quantify the absolute abundance of each unique TCRbeta CDR3 rearrangement, sequence reads were collapsed and filtered. For each sample, productive Simpson clonality was calculated as the square root of Simpson's diversity index across productive rearrangements. The clones in this table, taken by TCRdb from immuneACCESS, are in-frame only. Not every clone is retained; where verified, under half of the shortfall comes from an unresolved V gene, and the cause of the rest is unknown. The D gene and trimming were derived from the DNA, and the V and J assignments and clone size from that table. This sample lists around 100,000 clones; about 86% were detected once. About 3.5% of the sample comes from the top ten.

Unmatched junction bases come to 11, with V trimmed by 5 bases and J by 5 bases. The germline V gene provides CDR1 SGHAT and CDR2 FQNNGV. Reading from cysteine to phenylalanine, the CDR3 counts 16 amino acids. CDR3 DNA is the only sequence kept; it has 48 bases, read in frame from the first base. Sequencing was done on a sample of peripheral blood. The V gene is TRBV11-2 and the J gene is TRBJ2-1; TRBD2 matches 8 bases in the middle. The clonotype comes from a human donor in a cohort sampled during active COVID-19. The CDR3 region has the sequence CASSPIAGLFHNEQFF. The DNA sequence is as follows: TGTGCCAGCAGCCCAATAGCGGGACTATTTCACAATGAGCAGTTCTTC.